What follows are 4 T cell receptor beta chains derived from one specimen sequenced in a study of blood T cell repertoires in COVID-19. Method: immunoSEQ multiplex PCR; TCRdb's copy keeps in-frame clones and lacks some. The sample includes approximately 130,000 clones, 86% of them seen just once. The material sequenced was peripheral blood. Every receptor here comes from a woman aged 45-65 years who had recovered from COVID-19.

The J gene is TRBJ2-1, the V gene TRBV10-3; 12 nucleotides match TRBD1. CDR3 size: 15 residues. Per germline, CDR1 ENHRY and CDR2 SYGVKD. The ends lost 4 bases at V and 9 bases at J; junction bases unmatched: 7. The CDR3 DNA is TGTGCCATCAGTGGCCGGGACAGGGGGCAGGGTGAGCAGTTCTTC. As protein: CAISGRDRGQGEQFF.

The chain employs TRBV27 and TRBJ2-5, with 8 bases identical to TRBD1. J gave up 5 bases and V 5 bases, and 13 bases lay outside the gene matches. This CDR3 has 16 amino acids. The germline gives CDR1 MNHEY, CDR2 SMNVEV (reference sequence). This CDR3 is CASSLRQGQGWETQYF. The CDR3 region has the DNA TGTGCCAGCAGTCTCCGACAGGGGCAGGGGTGGGAGACCCAGTACTTC.

This chain connects TRBV14 to TRBJ1-4; the match to TRBD1 covers 10 bases. V gave up 4 bases and J gave up 7 bases; unmatched junction bases: 6. Germline CDR1 SGHDN, CDR2 FVKESK. This CDR3 region has 15 residues. CDR3 DNA: TGTGCCAGCAGCCGAGACAGGGGGCTGGTTGAAAAACTGTTTTTT. It yields the protein CASSRDRGLVEKLFF.

The rearrangement links TRBV12-1 to TRBJ2-7; the table assigns TRBD2, which was not confirmed against the DNA. TRBV12-1 is termed a pseudogene. The CDR3 length is 15 residues. This chain's CDR3 is CASSRSRLSSEEQYF. The CDR3 region has the DNA TGTGCCAGCAGCCGGAGTAGGCTCTCATCAGAGGAGCAGTACTTC.